The next 15 T cell receptor beta chains were all read from a single sample in a study of long-term antiretroviral therapy in people with HIV. With survey level as its setting, the immunoSEQ assay was v3.0. Clones were sequenced by immunoSEQ multiplex PCR, and TCRdb holds only the in-frame ones, with some missing. The table includes roughly 28,000 clones, about 87% detected once. Here the sequenced sample was unsorted PBMCs, taken 1.8 years after starting antiretroviral therapy. All receptors derive from a young woman with HIV.

The chain uses TRBV28 and TRBJ1-6; unclear D gene. V lost 3 bases and J 10 bases, leaving 10 bases between the germline ends. Germline V gives CDR1 MDHEN, CDR2 SYDVKM. The CDR3 sequence is 13 residues long. CDR3 sequence: CASSFQLGSPLHF. The CDR3 nucleotides read TGTGCCAGCAGTTTCCAACTGGGATCACCCCTCCACTTT. Full variable domain (remainder filled in from reference TRBV28 and TRBJ1-6): DVKVTQSSRYLVKRTGEKVFLECVQDMDHENMFWYRQDPGLGLRLIYFSYDVKMKEKGDIPEGYSVSREKKERFSLILESASTNQTSMYLCASSFQLGSPLHFGNGTRLTVT.

This clone was seen only once. The chain has TRBV19 and TRBJ2-3; either TRBD1 or TRBD2 may supply D (5 bases each). Trimming removed 6 bases at V and 6 bases at J, with 22 bases between. The CDR3 runs 16 residues. Per the germline V gene, CDR1 is LNHDA and CDR2 is SQIVND (reference sequence). Written as DNA, the CDR3 is TGTGCCAGTAGCCGGGACCTTATTCTACCCGAGGATACGCAGTATTTT. Protein product: CASSRDLILPEDTQYF.

The chain carries TRBV27 and TRBJ2-7; the D gene could be TRBD1 or TRBD2 (5 bases each). Germline V CDR1 and CDR2: MNHEY, SMNVEV (reference sequence). Trimming shortened V by 4 bases and J by 6 bases, and 13 bases separated the two germline ends. The CDR3 sequence is 13 residues long. In nucleotides, the CDR3 is TGTGCCAGCAGTTCCCCCGGGGACGGCGAGCAGTACTTC. Translation: CASSSPGDGEQYF.

J is TRBJ1-2 and V is TRBV27; 9 bases match TRBD1. The CDR3 sequence is 14 residues long. Per the germline V gene, CDR1 is MNHEY and CDR2 is SMNVEV (reference sequence). V lost 6 bases and J lost 7; bases outside the gene matches: 9. The CDR3 spells CASSRDRDPVGYTF. The CDR3 nucleotides read TGTGCCAGCAGCCGGGACAGGGATCCGGTTGGCTACACCTTC.

The chain couples TRBV28 to TRBJ2-7; 7 bases fit TRBD2. The CDR3 runs 16 residues. CDR1 is MDHEN and CDR2 is SYDVKM in the germline V gene. V dropped 5 bases and J dropped 2; count of bases not matched to a gene: 12. CDR3 nucleotides: TGTGCCAGCAGTACCCCGCTAGCGGCAAAGACCTACGAGCAGTACTTC. Its translation: CASSTPLAAKTYEQYF.

The chain has TRBV28 and TRBJ2-5, with 8 positions matching TRBD2. There are 14 residues in the CDR3. The germline gives CDR1 MDHEN, CDR2 SYDVKM. The V segment lost 6 bases and the J segment 5 bases; nucleotides outside the gene matches: 8. The CDR3 protein is CASSRSSGTETQYF. The CDR3 region has the DNA TGTGCCAGCAGCCGGAGTAGCGGGACGGAGACCCAGTACTTC.

The V call is TRBV5-6, the J call TRBJ1-3; D gene unclear. Between the trimmed V and J ends, which lost 2 bases and 4 bases, there was a span of 7 bases. This CDR3 region has 13 residues. Germline V lookup: CDR1 SGHDT, CDR2 YYEEEE. The CDR3 DNA follows: TGTGCCAGCAGCTTTTCGGGGGGAAACACCATATATTTT. It yields the protein CASSFSGGNTIYF.

V gene TRBV23-1 combines with J gene TRBJ2-4; TRBD1 matches at 9 bases. TRBV23-1 is an ORF; its function is uncertain. The CDR3 runs to 17 residues. J was trimmed by 0 bases and V by 2 bases; bases with no gene match: 5. The CDR3 bases are TGCGCCAGCAGTCAAGCGGGACAGGGCGAAGCCAAAAACATTCAGTACTTC. As protein: CASSQAGQGEAKNIQYF.

The chain joins TRBV7-2 to TRBJ1-2; 9 bases map to TRBD1. The V and J ends lost 5 bases and 6 bases, in that order; junction bases with no gene match: 19. CDR3 length equals 18 residues. Germline V gene lookup returns CDR1 SGHTA and CDR2 FQGNSA. CDR3 sequence (DNA): TGTGCCAGCAGCCCAACACCTACAACCTCACAGGGGGCGGATGGCTACACCTTC. This sequence encodes CASSPTPTTSQGADGYTF.

The chain links TRBV21-1 to TRBJ2-5; TRBD2 reflects the table's D call only, with no check against the DNA. TRBV21-1 is tagged as a pseudogene. This CDR3 has 17 residues. CDR3: CASSKMGTSGIQETQYF. CDR3 coding DNA: TGTGCCAGCAGCAAAATGGGGACTAGCGGTATCCAAGAGACCCAGTACTTC.

This clone has only one observation. The chain combines TRBV13 with TRBJ2-1; unclear D gene. Germline V CDR1 and CDR2: PRHDT, FYEKMQ (reference sequence). Trimming removed 11 bases at V and 4 bases at J, with 9 bases between. The CDR3 totals 11 residues. Here the CDR3 reads CAPSRYNEQFF. The CDR3 DNA sequence: TGTGCCCCCTCTAGATACAATGAGCAGTTCTTC.

The chain links TRBV28 to TRBJ2-5; no reliable D call. V was pared by 1 base and J by 5 bases, with 14 bases between. This CDR3 region has 15 residues. Germline loops: CDR1 MDHEN, CDR2 SYDVKM. The CDR3 coding sequence is TGTGCCAGCAGTTTATTAGGGCCCTCGGGCGAGACCCAGTACTTC. It yields the protein CASSLLGPSGETQYF.

J is TRBJ2-5 and V is TRBV28; the D is unclear. Germline V CDR1 and CDR2: MDHEN, SYDVKM. The CDR3 loop spans 15 amino acids. V lost 6 bases, J lost 1 base, and 15 bases lay in between. The CDR3 DNA is TGTGCCAGCAGCCACCGGCGAGTAATCCAAGAGACCCAGTACTTC. It yields the protein CASSHRRVIQETQYF.

The chain couples TRBV7-2 to TRBJ2-3, with 10 bases matching TRBD2. From germline, CDR1 is SGHTA and CDR2 FQGNSA. V shed 3 bases, J shed 5 bases, and the junction held 14 bases outside the gene matches. CDR3 length: 18 residues. CDR3: CASSLIPRGTSVQDTQYF. Written as DNA, the CDR3 is TGTGCCAGCAGCTTGATCCCCCGCGGGACTAGCGTGCAAGATACGCAGTATTTT.

V usage is TRBV9 and J usage is TRBJ2-7, with TRBD2 identical over 7 bases. Germline V gene sequence: CDR1 SGDLS, CDR2 YYNGEE. V gave up 0 bases and J gave up 5 bases; unmatched junction bases: 5. This CDR3 comprises 14 residues. The chain's CDR3 is CASSVGAGVDEQYF. CDR3 bases: TGTGCCAGCAGCGTAGGGGCGGGAGTAGACGAGCAGTACTTC. Full variable domain (remainder filled in from reference TRBV9 and TRBJ2-7): DSGVTQTPKHLITATGQRVTLRCSPRSGDLSVYWYQQSLDQGLQFLIQYYNGEERAKGNILERFSAQQFPDLHSELNLSSLELGDSALYFCASSVGAGVDEQYFGPGTRLTVT.